The rows below give T cell receptor beta chains drawn from one sample of a study of blood T cell repertoires in COVID-19. Sequencing was performed with immunoSEQ multiplex PCR; in TCRdb, only in-frame clones are kept and a portion is missing. The sample shows a few hundred thousand clones, roughly 90% of them seen only once. The sample was PBMCs or T cells enriched from blood (not recorded which). Source of these receptors: a woman under 40 who had recovered from COVID-19. CDR3s include the opening cysteine and the closing phenylalanine or tryptophan. Each record gives: J gene, clone size, CDR3 length, V gene, D gene, CDR3 protein, CDR3 DNA. D genes are given only for firm matches. Where a row states a size, it is once, few, many or the class of an expanded clone; other rows omit it.

>TRBJ2-7|-|16|TRBV10-3|-
CAIIFGQQLSSYEQYF
TGTGCCATCATTTTCGGACAGCAACTTTCCTCCTACGAGCAGTACTTC
>TRBJ1-2|-|17|TRBV7-2|TRBD1
CASSFKTGQGAGYGYTF
TGTGCCAGCAGCTTCAAAACGGGACAGGGGGCCGGCTATGGCTACACCTTC
>TRBJ1-1|-|13|TRBV12-3/TRBV12-4|-
CASSLGRNTEAFF
TGTGCCAGCAGTTTAGGCAGGAACACTGAAGCTTTCTTT
>TRBJ2-5|few|15|TRBV19|TRBD2
CATQSLAGGSETQYF
TGTGCCACTCAATCACTAGCGGGAGGGTCGGAGACCCAGTACTTC
>TRBJ2-5|-|16|TRBV19|-
CASSIDLGTFQETQYF
TGTGCCAGTAGTATAGACCTCGGGACATTCCAAGAGACCCAGTACTTC
>TRBJ2-7|-|13|TRBV7-9|TRBD1
CASSGDSYYEQYF
TGTGCCAGCAGCGGGGACAGTTACTACGAGCAGTACTTC
>TRBJ2-5|-|12|TRBV10-3|-
CAISETQETQYF
TGTGCCATCAGTGAGACTCAAGAGACCCAGTACTTC
>TRBJ1-2|once|13|TRBV12-3/TRBV12-4|-
CASTSDRNYGYTF
TGTGCCAGCACTTCAGACAGGAACTATGGCTACACCTTC
>TRBJ2-7|-|15|TRBV4-1|TRBD1
CASSQEDRGVFEQYF
TGCGCCAGCAGCCAAGAGGACAGGGGGGTTTTCGAGCAGTACTTC
>TRBJ2-1|-|19|TRBV9|TRBD2
CASSAYIAGQFPLHNEQFF
TGTGCCAGCAGTGCTTATATAGCGGGACAATTCCCATTACACAATGAGCAGTTCTTC
>TRBJ2-2|-|15|TRBV15|-
CATSSRTENTGELFF
TGTGCCACCAGCAGTAGGACAGAGAACACCGGGGAGCTGTTTTTT
>TRBJ2-7|-|15|TRBV11-2|TRBD2
CASSLELADVYEQYF
TGTGCCAGCAGCTTAGAGCTAGCGGATGTATACGAGCAGTACTTC
>TRBJ1-2|-|11|TRBV30|-
CAWSVAGGYTF
TGTGCCTGGAGTGTGGCAGGAGGCTACACCTTC
>TRBJ2-3|-|14|TRBV6-4|-
CASSEGLSTDTQYF
TGTGCCAGCAGTGAGGGACTTTCCACAGATACGCAGTATTTT
>TRBJ2-1|-|17|TRBV6-4|TRBD2
CASSDSRLAGGLDEQFF
TGTGCCAGCAGTGACTCGAGGCTAGCGGGAGGTCTGGATGAGCAGTTCTTC
>TRBJ1-2|-|14|TRBV28|TRBD1
CASSLWGQGDGYTF
TGTGCCAGCAGTTTATGGGGACAGGGGGATGGCTACACCTTC
>TRBJ2-7|-|13|TRBV7-9|-
CASSVTGVAGQYF
TGTGCCAGCAGCGTAACGGGAGTCGCGGGACAGTACTTC
>TRBJ2-7|-|17|TRBV7-2|TRBD2
CASSLGWRTSGRPEQYF
TGTGCCAGCAGCTTAGGTTGGCGGACTAGCGGGAGGCCCGAGCAGTACTTC
>TRBJ2-1|-|12|TRBV13|TRBD1
CASRLQGTEQFF
TGTGCCAGCAGGCTACAGGGGACTGAGCAGTTCTTC
>TRBJ1-1|-|14|TRBV11-3|-
CASSLGRGSTEAFF
TGTGCCAGCAGCTTAGGCCGGGGTAGCACTGAAGCTTTCTTT
>TRBJ2-7|-|18|TRBV4-1|TRBD2
CASSQEGRLAGNSYEQYF
TGCGCCAGCAGCCAGGAGGGAAGACTAGCGGGTAACTCCTACGAGCAGTACTTC
>TRBJ2-1|-|13|TRBV27|-
CASSLVPGNEQFF
TGTGCCAGCAGTTTAGTCCCCGGCAATGAGCAGTTCTTC
>TRBJ2-7|few|13|TRBV6-5|-
CASSFSVGYEQYF
TGTGCCAGCAGCTTCAGCGTAGGCTACGAGCAGTACTTC
>TRBJ2-1|-|15|TRBV9|TRBD2
CASSVGLEVYNEQFF
TGTGCCAGCAGCGTGGGACTAGAGGTCTACAATGAGCAGTTCTTC
>TRBJ2-3|-|16|TRBV11-2|TRBD2
CASSLIFGGRADTQYF
TGTGCCAGCAGCTTAATCTTTGGCGGGAGAGCAGATACGCAGTATTTT
>TRBJ2-1|-|15|TRBV7-3|TRBD2
CASSPRTSSYTEQFF
TGTGCCAGCAGCCCTCGGACTAGTTCGTACACTGAGCAGTTCTTC
>TRBJ1-2|-|14|TRBV4-1|-
CASSLELQGTGYTF
TGCGCCAGCAGCCTAGAGCTTCAGGGTACGGGCTACACCTTC
>TRBJ2-7|-|17|TRBV4-3|TRBD2
CASSQDSAGAGGYEQYF
TGCGCCAGCAGCCAAGATTCGGCCGGAGCGGGAGGCTACGAGCAGTACTTC
>TRBJ2-5|-|15|TRBV18|TRBD1
CASSPRQGAGETQYF
TGTGCCAGCTCACCACGACAGGGGGCAGGGGAGACCCAGTACTTC
>TRBJ2-5|-|13|TRBV18|-
CASSPDYQETQYF
TGTGCCAGCTCACCTGACTACCAAGAGACCCAGTACTTC
>TRBJ1-3|few|16|TRBV5-8|TRBD1
CASRTSRGRAGNTIYF
TGTGCCAGCAGGACCTCCAGGGGGCGCGCTGGAAACACCATATATTTT
>TRBJ1-5|-|15|TRBV28|-
CASSSDSDSNQPQHF
TGTGCCAGCAGTTCGGACTCGGATAGCAATCAGCCCCAGCATTTT
>TRBJ1-2|-|15|TRBV11-2|-
CASSLDTALNYGYTF
TGTGCCAGCAGCTTAGATACAGCCTTAAACTATGGCTACACCTTC
>TRBJ1-2|-|14|TRBV18|TRBD1
CASSPPGQARSYTF
TGTGCCAGCTCACCGCCCGGACAGGCCCGGAGCTACACCTTC
>TRBJ1-4|few|14|TRBV5-1|-
CASSPSATNEKLFF
TGCGCCAGCAGCCCCTCCGCGACTAATGAAAAACTGTTTTTT
>TRBJ2-7|-|15|TRBV19|TRBD1
CASSIRQGSSYEQYF
TGTGCCAGTAGTATCAGACAGGGGTCCTCCTACGAGCAGTACTTC
>TRBJ2-1|-|16|TRBV4-2|TRBD2
CASSLLGGIPYNEQFF
TGTGCCAGCAGCCTCTTGGGGGGGATACCGTACAATGAGCAGTTCTTC
>TRBJ1-1|-|13|TRBV5-1|-
CASSLDPNTEAFF
TGCGCCAGCAGCTTGGATCCTAACACTGAAGCTTTCTTT
>TRBJ2-5|-|13|TRBV12-3/TRBV12-4|TRBD1
CASSRTGAETQYF
TGTGCCAGCAGTAGGACAGGGGCGGAGACCCAGTACTTC
>TRBJ1-2|-|15|TRBV10-3|TRBD1
CAITEGAAGFIGYTF
TGTGCCATCACCGAGGGGGCGGCGGGGTTTATTGGCTACACCTTC
>TRBJ1-2|-|14|TRBV9|TRBD1
CASTRAGGAYGYTF
TGTGCCAGCACCCGAGCAGGGGGCGCGTACGGCTACACCTTC
>TRBJ1-3|-|19|TRBV4-1|TRBD1
CASGRGGREVLKSGNTIYF
TGCGCCAGCGGACGAGGGGGCAGGGAAGTCCTTAAGTCTGGAAACACCATATATTTT
>TRBJ2-1|-|16|TRBV10-3|TRBD2
CAISELGLAGNNEQFF
TGTGCCATCAGTGAGTTAGGACTAGCGGGAAACAATGAGCAGTTCTTC
>TRBJ1-1|-|14|TRBV2|-
CASTTRDLDTEAFF
TGTGCCAGCACTACCCGTGATTTGGACACTGAAGCTTTCTTT
>TRBJ2-7|-|15|TRBV7-9|-
CASSHKGEWSYEQYF
TGTGCCAGCAGCCATAAGGGGGAGTGGTCCTACGAGCAGTACTTC
>TRBJ1-1|once|15|TRBV11-2|-
CASSPSPGGNTEAFF
TGTGCCAGCAGCCCTAGCCCGGGAGGGAACACTGAAGCTTTCTTT
>TRBJ1-6|once|14|TRBV7-3|-
CASSLGTLYSPLHF
TGTGCCAGCAGCTTAGGGACACTATATTCACCCCTCCACTTT
>TRBJ2-7|-|13|TRBV12-3/TRBV12-4|TRBD1
CASSTGGSYEQYF
TGTGCCAGCAGTACAGGGGGATCCTACGAGCAGTACTTC
>TRBJ2-3|-|12|TRBV10-1|-
CASSVATDTQYF
TGCGCCAGCAGTGTGGCCACAGATACGCAGTATTTT
>TRBJ2-1|-|13|TRBV6-1|-
CASSEARYNEQFF
TGTGCCAGCAGTGAAGCTCGCTACAATGAGCAGTTCTTC
>TRBJ1-2|-|16|TRBV10-2|TRBD1
CASRMTGTDYNYGYTF
TGCGCCAGCAGGATGACCGGGACAGACTATAACTATGGCTACACCTTC
>TRBJ2-7|-|11|TRBV11-2|-
CASSLTYEQYF
TGTGCCAGCAGCTTAACATACGAGCAGTACTTC
>TRBJ1-2|once|12|TRBV24-1|-
CATSERGYGYTF
TGTGCCACCAGTGAGAGAGGCTATGGCTACACCTTC
>TRBJ1-1|-|16|TRBV19|TRBD1
CASSGTAPPLSTEAFF
TGTGCCAGTAGTGGGACAGCACCACCCCTGAGCACTGAAGCTTTCTTT
>TRBJ1-5|once|14|TRBV28|-
CASSSRQGNQPQHF
TGTGCCAGCAGTTCCCGACAGGGCAATCAGCCCCAGCATTTT